The table lists the clone carrying this T cell receptor (beta chain) with a few counts. Its antigen remains unidentified. Germline loops: CDR1 SGHTA, CDR2 FQGNSA. The CDR3 extends over 17 amino acids. V lost 5 bases, J lost 1 base, and 13 bases stayed unmatched. This entry comes from a study of response to subunit inactivated influenza vaccine. Overall study findings and caveats: It was suggested by the authors that few new T cells are recruited by each seasonal influenza vaccination.

TCRdb reprocessed the RT-PCR reads via MiXCR and lists one record per CDR3 protein. The repertoire holds 500,000 to 600,000 distinct CDR3 sequences, with over 9.5% as singletons. The chain couples TRBV7-2 to TRBJ2-7; TRBD1 matches at 8 bases. This receptor was obtained from a man aged 45 to 65 who received an inactivated influenza vaccine. This sample comprised PBMCs from blood, obtained on the day of vaccination. The CDR3 protein is CASSPWTGLTTSYEQYF. The CDR3 nucleotides read TGTGCCAGCAGCCCCTGGACAGGGCTTACTACTTCCTACGAGCAGTACTTC. Complete variable domain (other parts from reference TRBV7-2 and TRBJ2-7): GAGVSQSPSNKVTEKGKDVELRCDPISGHTALYWYRQSLGQGLEFLIYFQGNSAPDKSGLPSDRFSAERTGGSVSTLTIQRTQQEDSAVYLCASSPWTGLTTSYEQYFGPGTRLTVT.